These T cell receptor beta chains were read from a single sample in a study of blood T cell repertoires in COVID-19. Only in-frame clones appear in the TCRdb table, and some are missing; sequencing was by immunoSEQ multiplex PCR. The sample shows under 300,000 clones, about 87% of them seen only once. What was sequenced was PBMCs or T cells enriched from blood (not recorded which). The origin of the receptors is a woman aged 45-60 years who had recovered from COVID-19. Each CDR3 is given with its conserved first and last residue. Fields, in order: D gene, J gene, V gene, clone size, CDR3 DNA, CDR3 protein. A D gene is named only where the DNA matches it firmly. Expanded clones get a size class; other rows say once, few or many, or leave the size out.

d_gene: NA; j_gene: TRBJ1-2; v_gene: TRBV28; abundance: NA; CDR3nt: TGTGCCAGCAGTTTACGGGTTCCAGAACCTAACTATGGCTACACCTTC; CDR3aa: CASSLRVPEPNYGYTF
d_gene: NA; j_gene: TRBJ1-1; v_gene: TRBV5-1; abundance: NA; CDR3nt: TGCGCCAGCAGCTTGGCCTGGGCAGGCACTGAAGCTTTCTTT; CDR3aa: CASSLAWAGTEAFF
d_gene: TRBD2; j_gene: TRBJ2-1; v_gene: TRBV4-1; abundance: NA; CDR3nt: TGCGCCAGCAGAGGTCCGGGACTAGCGGGCAATGAGCAGTTCTTC; CDR3aa: CASRGPGLAGNEQFF
d_gene: NA; j_gene: TRBJ1-5; v_gene: TRBV19; abundance: NA; CDR3nt: TGTGCCAGTAGTATCCTAAACAGCAATCAGCCCCAGCATTTT; CDR3aa: CASSILNSNQPQHF
d_gene: NA; j_gene: TRBJ2-2; v_gene: TRBV3-1/TRBV3-2; abundance: NA; CDR3nt: TGTGCCAGCAGCCTTAGGGGTACCGGGGAGCTGTTTTTT; CDR3aa: CASSLRGTGELFF
d_gene: NA; j_gene: TRBJ1-5; v_gene: TRBV28; abundance: NA; CDR3nt: TGTGCCAGCACCGCGGGGGGAAACAGGGAAACCAATCAGCCCCAGCATTTT; CDR3aa: CASTAGGNRETNQPQHF
d_gene: NA; j_gene: TRBJ2-3; v_gene: TRBV25-1; abundance: NA; CDR3nt: TGTGCCAGCAGTGATCGACGGGGGAGCCCAGATACGCAGTATTTT; CDR3aa: CASSDRRGSPDTQYF
d_gene: TRBD2; j_gene: TRBJ2-1; v_gene: TRBV14; abundance: few; CDR3nt: TGTGCCAGCAGCCAAGATCCCTCTAGCCTAGCGGGAAGGGGCAAAGGGTGGCACGAGCAGTTCTTC; CDR3aa: CASSQDPSSLAGRGKGWHEQFF
d_gene: TRBD1; j_gene: TRBJ1-5; v_gene: TRBV19; abundance: NA; CDR3nt: TGTGCCAGTAGTATAGGTGGGGCCAGGGGGAGCAATCAGCCCCAGCATTTT; CDR3aa: CASSIGGARGSNQPQHF
d_gene: NA; j_gene: TRBJ1-2; v_gene: TRBV27; abundance: NA; CDR3nt: TGTGCCAGCAGTTATCCCCTCACCTTC; CDR3aa: CASSYPLTF
d_gene: NA; j_gene: TRBJ1-5; v_gene: TRBV27; abundance: NA; CDR3nt: TGTGCCAGCTCGGAGCGGGGGTCTTTCAAACCCCAGCATTTT; CDR3aa: CASSERGSFKPQHF
d_gene: TRBD1; j_gene: TRBJ1-5; v_gene: TRBV7-8; abundance: NA; CDR3nt: TGTGCCAGCAGCTTCGCCGGGACAGGGAGTCAGCCCCAGCATTTT; CDR3aa: CASSFAGTGSQPQHF
d_gene: NA; j_gene: TRBJ2-7; v_gene: TRBV6-5; abundance: NA; CDR3nt: TGTGCCAGCAGTTACGTGGGACAAGCCTACGAGCAGTACTTC; CDR3aa: CASSYVGQAYEQYF
d_gene: NA; j_gene: TRBJ2-1; v_gene: TRBV11-2; abundance: NA; CDR3nt: TGTGCCAGCAGCTTAGTGTACGAGGATGAGCAGTTCTTC; CDR3aa: CASSLVYEDEQFF
d_gene: NA; j_gene: TRBJ1-1; v_gene: TRBV7-9; abundance: NA; CDR3nt: TGTGCCAGCCGTCTGGTCGGGGGTTGGGACACTGAAGCTTTCTTT; CDR3aa: CASRLVGGWDTEAFF
d_gene: TRBD2; j_gene: TRBJ2-5; v_gene: TRBV30; abundance: NA; CDR3nt: TGTGCCTCGACGTCGGGAGGCGAGACCCAGTACTTC; CDR3aa: CASTSGGETQYF
d_gene: NA; j_gene: TRBJ2-5; v_gene: TRBV5-4; abundance: NA; CDR3nt: TGTGCCAGCAGCCTGGACAATTCCCCCCAAGAGACCCAGTACTTC; CDR3aa: CASSLDNSPQETQYF
d_gene: NA; j_gene: TRBJ1-3; v_gene: TRBV11-2; abundance: NA; CDR3nt: TGTGCCAGCAGGGTACAGGACCGAAGGGACACCATATATTTT; CDR3aa: CASRVQDRRDTIYF
d_gene: TRBD1; j_gene: TRBJ1-2; v_gene: TRBV28; abundance: NA; CDR3nt: TGTGCCAGCAGACGTACCCCGACAGGGCCTCATGGCTACACCTTC; CDR3aa: CASRRTPTGPHGYTF
d_gene: NA; j_gene: TRBJ1-4; v_gene: TRBV2; abundance: NA; CDR3nt: TGTGCCAGCAGTGAGCGGTATAATGAAAAACTGTTTTTT; CDR3aa: CASSERYNEKLFF
d_gene: TRBD1; j_gene: TRBJ2-3; v_gene: TRBV6-5; abundance: NA; CDR3nt: TGTGCCAGCAGCCACCGGGACAGGAGCACAGATACGCAGTATTTT; CDR3aa: CASSHRDRSTDTQYF